This T cell receptor beta chain was sequenced in a study of radiotherapy plus CTLA-4 blockade in lung cancer. As for the study in general: Among all patients, roughly 19% showed objective responses, while about 30% had disease control. The study, taken as a whole, reports: In blood, tumor-derived TCR clones expanded after radiotherapy plus ipilimumab. How blood T cell clones changed early, along with interferon-beta, reportedly forecast response best.

It was focal radiation plus CTLA-4 blockade with ipilimumab that patients with chemo-refractory metastatic non-small-cell lung cancer received. Germline assignment: CDR1 PRHDT and CDR2 FYEKMQ (reference sequence). The CDR3 totals 16 residues. V was shortened by 1 base and J by 1 base, with 13 bases between the two germline ends. A note on this clone: No antigen is known for it.

Sequenced by immunoSEQ multiplex PCR; TCRdb stores in-frame clones only, minus some. The data hold roughly 100,000 clones, with more than 75% observed a single time. Sequencing was performed on peripheral blood, taken from a patient treated with radiotherapy plus ipilimumab. The chain links TRBV13 to TRBJ1-1; D is uncertain. This receptor was obtained from a human donor with non-small cell lung cancer that progressed on radiotherapy plus ipilimumab. Some clones in this sample may be carry-over from other donors' samples. The CDR3 region is CASSLVLGIPNTEAFF. Written as DNA, the CDR3 is TGTGCCAGCAGCTTAGTGTTGGGCATTCCGAACACTGAAGCTTTCTTT.